The rows below give T cell receptor beta chains drawn from one sample of a study of blood T cell repertoires in COVID-19. Generated by immunoSEQ multiplex PCR, the TCRdb table keeps only in-frame clones and is missing some. The sample holds 30,000 to 35,000 clones, around four fifths seen once. Sequencing input: peripheral blood. The receptors stem from a woman aged 55 to 70 with acute or convalescent COVID-19. The CDR3 runs from the conserved cysteine through the conserved F or W. Each record gives: V gene, CDR3 protein.

V gene: TRBV7-9; CDR3 protein: CASSLADRVSNEKLFF
V gene: TRBV7-3; CDR3 protein: CASSMDRGLGYTF
V gene: TRBV5-1; CDR3 protein: CASSLTDRVGVTQYF
V gene: TRBV18; CDR3 protein: CASSDRAGLTYEQYF
V gene: TRBV4-1; CDR3 protein: CASSQPFVATNEKLFF
V gene: TRBV6-1; CDR3 protein: CASSEGGNSPLHF
V gene: TRBV5-4; CDR3 protein: CASSLMGTSTKNIQYF
V gene: TRBV5-1; CDR3 protein: CASKGTGGTGELFF
V gene: TRBV2; CDR3 protein: CASSERQGGTGYTF
V gene: TRBV6-5; CDR3 protein: CASRGTAPYEQYF
V gene: TRBV24-1; CDR3 protein: CATSGSQGQPQHF
V gene: TRBV3-1/TRBV3-2; CDR3 protein: CASSQASGEYQETQYF
V gene: TRBV5-1; CDR3 protein: CASSYGGPYNEQFF
V gene: TRBV5-8; CDR3 protein: CASSSLERGGSEQFF
V gene: TRBV6-5; CDR3 protein: CASKKTETASPLHF
V gene: TRBV23-1; CDR3 protein: CASSHGQLELPENEKLFF
V gene: TRBV18; CDR3 protein: CASSLTGGLSTDTQYF
V gene: TRBV5-1; CDR3 protein: CASNLGGTGNTIYF
V gene: TRBV7-8; CDR3 protein: CASSAGRGDTGELFF
V gene: TRBV5-1; CDR3 protein: CASSEGTSGETQYF
V gene: TRBV30; CDR3 protein: CAWRAGQGGTEAFF
V gene: TRBV11-2; CDR3 protein: CASSFSVAGSYEQYF
V gene: TRBV6-1; CDR3 protein: CASSDPTSGGVNEQFF
V gene: TRBV5-1; CDR3 protein: CASSKGQFPEQFF
V gene: TRBV19; CDR3 protein: CASSFPGTGYGYTF
V gene: TRBV2; CDR3 protein: CASRGGPPTTDTQYF
V gene: TRBV4-1; CDR3 protein: CASSRDSFSYEQYF
V gene: TRBV4-1; CDR3 protein: CATSPSRRVSETQYF
V gene: TRBV5-5; CDR3 protein: CASSLLGRDSPLHF
V gene: TRBV10-3; CDR3 protein: CAISESILQGLNTEAFF
V gene: TRBV28; CDR3 protein: CASSPPPDRGRYEQYF
V gene: TRBV19; CDR3 protein: CASSRDSLNTEAFF
V gene: TRBV7-2; CDR3 protein: CASSLWDREEYEQYF
V gene: TRBV7-8; CDR3 protein: CASSRGTDNEQFF
V gene: TRBV6-2/TRBV6-3; CDR3 protein: CASSPLAGGNTEAFF
V gene: TRBV9; CDR3 protein: CASSAEFSYEQYF
V gene: TRBV3-1/TRBV3-2; CDR3 protein: CASSQGGPAGYTF
V gene: TRBV29-1; CDR3 protein: CSVSGTAYGYTF
V gene: TRBV16; CDR3 protein: CASSQLVMNTEAFF
V gene: TRBV5-6; CDR3 protein: CASSLTGGAEEKLFF
V gene: TRBV9; CDR3 protein: CASSRVPYTF
V gene: TRBV7-9; CDR3 protein: CASSLTEPGGYTF
V gene: TRBV25-1; CDR3 protein: CASRTGAKTEAFF
V gene: TRBV9; CDR3 protein: CASSPYDRTAGGNYGYTF
V gene: TRBV5-1; CDR3 protein: CASSLDRYEQYF